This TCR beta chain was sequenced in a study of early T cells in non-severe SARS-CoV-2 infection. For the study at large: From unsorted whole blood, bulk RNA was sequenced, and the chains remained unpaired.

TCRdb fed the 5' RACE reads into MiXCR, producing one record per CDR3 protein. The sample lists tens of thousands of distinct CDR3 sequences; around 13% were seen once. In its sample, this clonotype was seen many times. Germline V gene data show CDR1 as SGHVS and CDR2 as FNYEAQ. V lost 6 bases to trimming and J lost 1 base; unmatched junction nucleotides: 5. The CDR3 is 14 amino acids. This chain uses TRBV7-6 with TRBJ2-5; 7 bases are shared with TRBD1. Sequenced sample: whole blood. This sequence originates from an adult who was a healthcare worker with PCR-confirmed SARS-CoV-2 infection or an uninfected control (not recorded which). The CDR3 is CASRFGTVQETQYF. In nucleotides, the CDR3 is TGTGCCAGCAGATTTGGGACAGTCCAAGAGACCCAGTACTTC. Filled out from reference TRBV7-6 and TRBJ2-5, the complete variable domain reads GAGVSQSPRYKVTKRGQDVALRCDPISGHVSLYWYRQALGQGPEFLTYFNYEAQQDKSGLPNDRFSAERPEGSISTLTIQRTEQRDSAMYRCASRFGTVQETQYFGPGTRLLVL.